The 30 T cell receptor beta chains given below trace back to one sample, sequenced in a study of spatial heterogeneity in lung cancer. Time point of the sample: blood at routine non-recurrence follow-up after resection. TCRdb recomputed calls from the 5' RACE reads with MiXCR, one row per CDR3 protein. Among over 45,000 distinct CDR3 sequences listed, approximately 12% were seen once. The input for sequencing was PBMCs, taken at follow-up. The receptor source for this set is a male donor with early-stage non-small cell lung cancer.

This clonotype was picked up a small number of times. This chain uses TRBV28 with TRBJ2-7; 13 bases agree with TRBD2. The CDR3 extends over 15 amino acids. Germline lookup yields CDR1 MDHEN and CDR2 SYDVKM. V shed 4 bases and J 3 bases; nucleotides not matched to a gene: 3. The CDR3 loop is CASSSRLAGGYEQYF. Written as DNA, the CDR3 is TGTGCCAGCAGTTCAAGACTAGCGGGAGGCTACGAGCAGTACTTC.

This clonotype occurred many times. The chain employs TRBV5-1 and TRBJ2-6; D is perhaps TRBD1 (6 bases). Germline assignment: CDR1 SGHRS and CDR2 YFSETQ. The CDR3 has 17 amino acids. With 5 bases removed from V and 2 bases from J, the gap between germline ends came to 17 bases. The CDR3 nucleotides are TGCGCCAGCAGTAACACAAACAGGGCCACTGGGGCCAACGTCCTGACTTTC. Its protein is CASSNTNRATGANVLTF.

This clonotype turned up a few times. The chain is built from TRBV7-9 and TRBJ2-1; D perhaps matches TRBD1 (7 bases). Trimming left V 3 bases short and J 7 bases short, with 13 bases between. CDR3 length equals 14 residues. Germline CDR1 reads SEHNR; CDR2 reads FQNEAQ (reference sequence). CDR3 sequence reads: CASSFPGGQNEQFF. CDR3 in DNA: TGTGCCAGCAGCTTTCCAGGGGGGCAAAATGAGCAGTTCTTC.

The chain couples TRBV7-2 to TRBJ2-1, with D perhaps given as TRBD1 or TRBD2 (6 bases each). The CDR3 runs to 11 residues. Germline V gene sequence: CDR1 SGHTA, CDR2 FQGNSA. Trimming stripped 5 bases from V and 16 bases from J, with 15 bases between. CDR3 coding DNA: TGTGCCAGCAGCACCAACGGGGGCCGTTTCTTC. Its protein is CASSTNGGRFF.

This clonotype was found a few times. The chain couples TRBV18 to TRBJ1-5; possibly TRBD1 for D (5 bases). The CDR3 loop spans 12 amino acids. The germline gives CDR1 KGHSH, CDR2 LQKENI. With 3 bases removed from V and 6 bases from J, the gap between germline ends came to 6 bases. CDR3 in amino acids: CASSPGGQPQHF. CDR3 in DNA: TGTGCCAGCTCACCGGGGGGTCAGCCCCAGCATTTT.

V and J are TRBV29-1 and TRBJ2-3; D is ambiguous. V lost 0 bases, J lost 6 bases, and 7 bases lay in between. CDR1 SQVTM and CDR2 ANQGSEA come from the germline V gene. The CDR3 has 12 residues. CDR3 loop: CSVEERPDTQYF. In nucleotides, the CDR3 is TGCAGCGTTGAAGAACGTCCCGATACGCAGTATTTT.

The chain employs TRBV28 and TRBJ2-3; TRBD2 might be the D (6 bases). Germline CDR1 reads MDHEN; CDR2 reads SYDVKM. V gave up 3 bases and J gave up 5 bases, with 15 bases separating them. The CDR3 spans 15 residues. The CDR3 DNA reads as TGTGCCAGCAGTTTCCCCGGCGGGGTGGGAGATACGCAGTATTTT. It specifies CASSFPGGVGDTQYF.

In its sample, this clonotype was seen a few times. V is TRBV20-1 and J is TRBJ2-3; unclear D gene. CDR1 is DFQATT, CDR2 SNEGSKA, per germline (reference sequence). The V and J ends lost 1 base and 0 bases respectively, with 8 bases between them. There are 14 residues in the CDR3. The CDR3 region is CSARGRQSTDTQYF. DNA of the CDR3: TGCAGTGCTAGAGGGCGGCAAAGCACAGATACGCAGTATTTT.

This clonotype was seen at least ten times. The chain combines TRBV5-1 with TRBJ2-2, with TRBD1 as a possible D gene (6 bases). The V end was cut by 4 bases, the J end by 3 bases, with 10 bases between. This CDR3 contains 14 residues. Germline CDR1 SGHRS, CDR2 YFSETQ. For the CDR3, the DNA is TGCGCCAGCAGCCCGGGACAACACACCGGGGAGCTGTTTTTT. Translation: CASSPGQHTGELFF.

This clonotype was counted many times. The chain recombines TRBV7-3 with TRBJ2-3; perhaps TRBD1 as D (6 bases). CDR1 and CDR2 from the germline V gene are SGHTA and FQGTGA. The V and J ends lost 5 bases and 4 bases respectively, with 10 bases between them. The CDR3 has 13 residues. The CDR3 loop reads CASSPSGADTQYF. The CDR3 coding sequence is TGTGCCAGCAGCCCTTCAGGGGCAGATACGCAGTATTTT. Looking up the rest from reference TRBV7-3 and TRBJ2-3 gives the full variable domain: GAGVSQTPSNKVTEKGKYVELRCDPISGHTALYWYRQSLGQGPEFLIYFQGTGAADDSGLPNDRFFAVRPEGSVSTLKIQRTERGDSAVYLCASSPSGADTQYFGPGTRLTVL.

At least ten counts were recorded for this clonotype. This chain connects TRBV21-1 to TRBJ2-3; the table's TRBD2 call for D was not verified on the DNA. TRBV21-1 is termed a pseudogene. The CDR3 runs 15 residues. This chain's CDR3 is CASSTRAGVTDTQYF. CDR3 in DNA: TGTGCCAGCAGCACCAGAGCGGGGGTCACAGATACGCAGTATTTT.

This clonotype was seen many times. The CDR3 DNA reads TGTGCCAGCAGCCAAGACATAAGGGGTAATTCACCCCTCCACTTT. Encoded protein: CASSQDIRGNSPLHF. The V and J genes are TRBV4-2 and TRBJ1-6, with D tentatively TRBD1 (5 bases). The CDR3 is made up of 15 amino acids. Germline CDR1 and CDR2: LGHNA and YNFKEQ. V gave up 0 bases and J gave up 6 bases, with 9 bases separating them.

At least ten counts were recorded for this clonotype. DNA for the CDR3: TGTGCCAGCAGCTTAAGGGGTACGTCCTACAATGAGCAGTTCTTC. Translation gives CASSLRGTSYNEQFF. J is TRBJ2-1 and V is TRBV7-6, with D tentatively TRBD1 (5 bases). The CDR3 covers 15 residues. V lost 2 bases and J lost 1, with 9 bases in between. Germline V gives CDR1 SGHVS, CDR2 FNYEAQ.

There are many counts of this clonotype. J is TRBJ1-3 and V is TRBV28; D gene unclear. Germline V gene lookup returns CDR1 MDHEN and CDR2 SYDVKM. V was cut by 2 bases and J by 2 bases, with 7 bases left in between. The length of the CDR3 is 14 residues. The DNA of the CDR3 is TGTGCCAGCAGTTTAGCTGGGGCTGGAAACACCATATATTTT. Its protein is CASSLAGAGNTIYF.

This clonotype was picked up many times. V gene TRBV27 combines with J gene TRBJ2-3, with no clear D. V gave up 5 bases and J gave up 0 bases, with 6 bases separating them. Germline V lookup: CDR1 MNHEY, CDR2 SMNVEV (reference sequence). The CDR3 sequence is 13 residues long. CDR3: CASSTPSTDTQYF. CDR3 nucleotide sequence: TGTGCCAGCAGTACGCCGAGCACAGATACGCAGTATTTT.

The J gene is TRBJ2-5, the V gene TRBV12-3 or TRBV12-4; D is unclear. The CDR3 is 12 amino acids. The germline V and J ends were trimmed by 4 bases and 0 bases, with 3 bases remaining between them. CDR3 bases: TGTGCCAGCAGTTCAAACCAAGAGACCCAGTACTTC. Its translation: CASSSNQETQYF.

The rearrangement joins TRBV7-7 to TRBJ2-5; D is perhaps TRBD2 (5 bases). Trimming pared 5 bases from V and 0 bases from J, leaving 16 bases between. CDR3 size: 16 residues. Germline V lookup: CDR1 SSHAT, CDR2 FNYEAQ (reference sequence). CDR3 nucleotide sequence: TGTGCCAGCAGCATGAGGTCCGCTAGCTACCAAGAGACCCAGTACTTC. It translates to CASSMRSASYQETQYF.

In its sample, this clonotype was seen a few times. This chain uses TRBV7-2 with TRBJ2-3; perhaps TRBD2 as D (6 bases). The ends were cut back, 3 bases at V and 4 bases at J, with 14 bases in the middle. Germline lookup yields CDR1 SGHTA and CDR2 FQGNSA. This CDR3 contains 15 residues. CDR3 sequence (DNA): TGTGCCAGCAGCTTTACGGGAGACAAGGCAGATACGCAGTATTTT. The encoded protein is CASSFTGDKADTQYF.

This clonotype was found once. The chain links TRBV3-1 to TRBJ1-2; tentatively, D is TRBD1 (5 bases). Trimming stripped 4 bases from V and 2 bases from J, with 11 bases between. The V gene's germline CDR1 is LGHDT and CDR2 YNNKEL (reference sequence). The CDR3 totals 14 residues. The CDR3 nucleotides are TGTGCCAGCAGCCGGCCGGGACTGAACTATGGCTACACCTTC. This codes for CASSRPGLNYGYTF.

This clonotype was seen many times. J is TRBJ2-7 and V is TRBV11-1; no clear D gene. Germline lookup yields CDR1 SGHAT and CDR2 FQDESV (reference sequence). The CDR3 has 12 amino acids. V was cut by 2 bases and J by 2 bases, with 4 bases left in between. The CDR3 region has the DNA TGTGCCAGCAGCTTACTTCCCTACGAGCAGTACTTC. This sequence encodes CASSLLPYEQYF.

This clonotype was observed many times. The rearrangement links TRBV12-3 or TRBV12-4 to TRBJ2-7, with D possibly matching TRBD2 (5 bases). V gave up 7 bases and J gave up 2 bases, with 15 bases separating them. The CDR3 is 14 amino acids. The CDR3 is CASKRSTGTYEQYF. The CDR3 DNA follows: TGTGCCAGCAAGCGGTCTACTGGTACCTACGAGCAGTACTTC.

Many counts were recorded for this clonotype. This chain connects TRBV20-1 to TRBJ1-6; TRBD1 aligns across 8 bases. This CDR3 contains 16 residues. Per germline, CDR1 DFQATT and CDR2 SNEGSKA (reference sequence). The trim removed 0 bases at V and 6 bases at J, leaving 7 bases unmatched. This CDR3 is CSAREAGDRGNSPLHF. Here the CDR3 DNA reads TGCAGTGCTAGAGAGGCCGGAGACAGGGGTAATTCACCCCTCCACTTT.

This chain's CDR3 is CAISDPDRRYEQYF. For the CDR3, the DNA is TGTGCCATCAGTGACCCGGACAGGCGCTACGAGCAGTACTTC. This rearrangement joins TRBV10-3 to TRBJ2-7; 7 positions agree with TRBD1. Looked up from germline, CDR1 is ENHRY and CDR2 is SYGVKD. The CDR3 loop spans 14 amino acids. V was pared by 3 bases and J by 3 bases, with 5 bases of the junction left unmatched.

This clonotype has ten or more counts. CDR3 sequence reads: CAWSVRVSYNEQFF. The DNA for the CDR3 is TGTGCCTGGAGTGTCAGGGTCAGCTACAATGAGCAGTTCTTC. The chain carries TRBV30 and TRBJ2-1; perhaps TRBD1 as D (5 bases). The germline gives CDR1 GTSNPN, CDR2 SVGIG (reference sequence). With 0 bases removed from V and 3 bases from J, the gap between germline ends came to 9 bases. This CDR3 comprises 14 residues.

Ten or more counts support this clonotype. The gene calls are TRBV2 and TRBJ2-7; 11 nucleotides match TRBD1. CDR3 length: 13 residues. Germline loops: CDR1 SNHLY, CDR2 FYNNEI. V gave up 8 bases and J gave up 6 bases; unmatched junction bases: 6. The DNA of the CDR3 is TGTGCCAGCTATACCGGGACAGGGGGCGAGCAGTACTTC. The encoded protein is CASYTGTGGEQYF.

This chain connects TRBV5-4 to TRBJ2-3; D may correspond to TRBD1 or TRBD2 (5 bases each). The germline V and J ends were trimmed by 2 bases and 10 bases, with 20 bases remaining between them. CDR1 SGHNT and CDR2 YYREEE come from the germline V gene (reference sequence). The CDR3 runs to 15 residues. CDR3 sequence: CASSLHPTQSGPQYF. DNA for the CDR3: TGTGCCAGCAGCTTACACCCTACCCAGTCGGGACCGCAGTATTTT.

Only a few counts were recorded for this clonotype. The chain is built from TRBV20-1 and TRBJ2-7; D uncertain. Trimming removed 1 base from V and 2 bases from J, with 12 bases in between. Looked up from germline, CDR1 is DFQATT and CDR2 is SNEGSKA (reference sequence). The CDR3 contains 14 residues. This chain's CDR3 is CSARGQMFTYEQYF. The CDR3 coding sequence is TGCAGTGCTAGAGGGCAGATGTTCACCTACGAGCAGTACTTC.

V gene TRBV7-2 combines with J gene TRBJ2-3; the D gene is possibly TRBD2 (6 bases). V lost 5 bases and J 2 bases, leaving 11 bases between the germline ends. The CDR3 loop spans 14 amino acids. Germline lookup yields CDR1 SGHTA and CDR2 FQGNSA. CDR3 coding DNA: TGTGCCAGCAGCGAGGGACTTCACACAGATACGCAGTATTTT. It codes for CASSEGLHTDTQYF.

The chain is built from TRBV7-2 and TRBJ2-5; D is uncertain. Per the germline V gene, CDR1 is SGHTA and CDR2 is FQGNSA. The CDR3 has 11 residues. V was cut by 6 bases and J by 4 bases, with 6 bases left in between. The CDR3, as DNA: TGTGCCAGCAGGATTTCAGAGACCCAGTACTTC. Translated: CASRISETQYF.

This clonotype came up many times. The genes are TRBV7-6 and TRBJ1-3, with 8 bases that match TRBD1. Losses at the gene ends were 4 bases for V and 3 bases for J; bases not matched to a gene: 11. The germline CDR1 and CDR2 sequences are SGHVS and FNYEAQ. The CDR3 is 17 residues long. The CDR3 here is CASSYRPRGHNGNTIYF. CDR3 nucleotide sequence: TGTGCCAGCAGCTACCGACCCAGGGGGCATAATGGAAACACCATATATTTT.